The clone carrying this T cell receptor beta chain was observed many times. Its specificity is unknown. Ranging in age from roughly 6 to 90, the donors were healthy Caucasian individuals from Russia. The data were obtained in a study of blood T cells in healthy people across ages. Then a second PCR, running about 7 to 11 cycles, was carried out with a sample-barcoded 5' primer and a J-beta primer mix. TCRdb re-analysed the 5' RACE reads in MiXCR, keeping a single row per CDR3 protein. The sample lists about 540,000 distinct CDR3 sequences, about 25% occurring once. This CDR3 spans 15 amino acids. The germline V gene encodes CDR1 ENHRY and CDR2 SYGVKD. With 3 bases clipped from V and 2 bases from J, the junction kept 2 bases outside the gene matches. Study-wide results and caveats: Long-lived donors had more naive CD4+ cells and higher diversity than aged donors.

The sample was also linked to a second study, of T cells of mothers and their children. That paper states: Every mother produced more than 8 million TCR beta CDR3 reads, whereas every child provided about 3 million.

The TCR sequence derives from a boy aged 5-17 years in good health. This chain links TRBV10-3 with TRBJ1-2, with 11 bases matching TRBD1. The sample consisted of blood. The CDR3 coding sequence is TGTGCCATCAGTGAAAGGGACAGGGGGAACTATGGCTACACCTTC. This encodes CAISERDRGNYGYTF.